This TCR beta chain came from a study of control samples from healthy donors and cancer patients. Profiling relied on immunoSEQ multiplex PCR, and the TCRdb table lists in-frame clones only, not all of them. The sample includes tens of thousands of clones, approximately 90% of them seen just once. Germline V gene sequence: CDR1 SEHNR, CDR2 FQNEAQ (reference sequence). V was cut by 3 bases and J by 4 bases, with 25 bases left in between. The CDR3 length is 19 residues. The sample was PBMCs. This TCR was sampled from a man aged 40-49 years with colorectal cancer. The chain links TRBV7-9 to TRBJ2-1; D perhaps matches TRBD1 (5 bases). The CDR3 DNA reads TGTGCCAGCAGCTTTAGCTTTGTACCCCCACAGGCCGAGTACAATGAGCAGTTCTTC. Its protein product is CASSFSFVPPQAEYNEQFF.